The following is a T cell receptor (beta chain) sequence with its context. What it binds is unknown. The data are from a study of cytomegalovirus exposure and HLA in healthy donors. Study-wide results and caveats: Later analysis showed TCR association rates varying by HLA locus, highest for DRB1 and lowest for HLA-C. The presence/absence work took it that sequencing depth was about the same across donors.

Both 60 Vbeta primers and 13 Jbeta primers went into the PCR. Measured with immunoSEQ multiplex PCR; TCRdb has only the in-frame clones, and not every one. The sample has 130,000 or so clones, 61% seen once. V was trimmed by 5 bases and J by 5 bases, leaving 12 bases between them. The CDR3 totals 13 residues. The germline gives CDR1 LNHDA, CDR2 SQIVND (reference sequence). The receptor was isolated from a male donor in good health and CMV-seronegative. The sequencing sample was made of PBMCs. The chain has TRBV19 and TRBJ2-5, with D tentatively TRBD1 (6 bases). CDR3 bases: TGTGCCAGTAGTGGCTCAAGGGGGGAGACCCAGTACTTC. This encodes CASSGSRGETQYF.